This TCR beta chain was identified during a study of shared clonotypes between healthy human individuals. The study, taken as a whole, reports: Among non-shared clonotypes, generation probabilities were lower than among those shared by all four donors.

Positive CCR7 selection of CD45RO-negative cells yielded the naive CD8 cells, and terminally differentiated effector memory CD45RA+ cells were excluded. Donors were healthy HIV-negative adults without recently reported acute infections or vaccinations. The deep-level immunoSEQ assay was used. Some clones are missing from TCRdb's copy, which holds only in-frame ones; the method was immunoSEQ multiplex PCR. The profile shows about 1,900,000 clones, less than 95% of them singletons. Trimming removed 0 bases from V and 7 bases from J, with 10 bases in between. Germline CDR1 reads KGHSY; CDR2 reads FQNENV. The CDR3 totals 15 residues. To note about this clone: Its antigen remains unidentified.

The sequence came from a man in his late teens or twenties in good health. The gene calls are TRBV16 and TRBJ1-6, with D unclear. The specimen sequenced was naive CD8+ T cells sorted from blood. The DNA for the CDR3 is TGTGCCAGCAGCCAATCCCGCAGTCCAAATTCACCCCTCCACTTT. It yields the protein CASSQSRSPNSPLHF.